One and the same sample provided the 3 T cell receptor beta chains below, sequenced in a study of blood T cell repertoires in COVID-19. The table came from immunoSEQ multiplex PCR; TCRdb's copy has only in-frame clones and leaves some out. This sample has about 250,000 clones; 80% to 85% occur once, and the top ten carry 4.5% to 6%. Sequencing input: PBMCs or T cells enriched from blood (not recorded which). These receptors came from a man in his forties who had been exposed to COVID-19.

The chain combines TRBV6-4 with TRBJ1-6; D call uncertain. The CDR3 spans 13 residues. V was clipped by 8 bases and J by 9 bases, with 14 bases between them. Germline assignment: CDR1 MRHNA and CDR2 SNTAGT. The CDR3 nucleotides are TGTGCCAGCCAACCCTCGGTCGGTTCACCCCTCCACTTT. Amino acids: CASQPSVGSPLHF.

The chain joins TRBV19 to TRBJ1-1; D not certain. The CDR3 loop spans 11 amino acids. Germline loops: CDR1 LNHDA, CDR2 SQIVND (reference sequence). V was pared by 7 bases and J by 7 bases, with 10 bases between. CDR3 sequence: CASISLVEAFF. The CDR3 bases are TGTGCCAGTATCTCCCTCGTTGAAGCTTTCTTT.

V and J are TRBV29-1 and TRBJ2-1; the match to TRBD2 covers 7 bases. V trimming: 8 bases; J trimming: 10 bases; junction bases outside the gene matches: 11. This CDR3 is 12 amino acids long. Germline lookup yields CDR1 SQVTM and CDR2 ANQGSEA. CDR3 protein: CSPRTRSEEQFF. CDR3 sequence (DNA): TGCAGCCCTCGGACTAGATCGGAGGAGCAGTTCTTC.